This TCR beta chain was profiled in a study of blood T cell repertoires in COVID-19. For the study at large: From the United States, Italy and Spain came samples of acute and convalescent COVID-19. Nucleic acid was either cDNA or gDNA, and it came from T cells, B-cell-depleted T cells, or PBMCs.

Under the authors' procedure: Estimation of nucleated cell counts relied on the amplification of reference gene primers. The repertoire was sequenced with immunoSEQ multiplex PCR; TCRdb's copy has only in-frame clones and lacks some. D and trimming were read from the DNA, whereas the V and J calls and clone size are those reported in that table. The sample shows about 230,000 clones, around 80% of them seen only once. This clone was detected only a few times. The sample taken for sequencing was peripheral blood. The receptor's source is a woman aged 40 to 50 who had recovered from COVID-19.

The CDR3 spells CASSLTGIVNTEAFF. CDR3 sequence (DNA): TGTGCCAGCAGCCTCACAGGGATCGTGAACACTGAAGCTTTCTTT. This chain joins TRBV6-5 and TRBJ1-1; tentatively, D is TRBD1 (6 bases). CDR1 and CDR2 (germline): MNHEY, SVGAGI. With 6 bases removed from V and 0 bases from J, the gap between germline ends came to 14 bases. CDR3 length equals 15 residues.